This T cell receptor (beta chain) comes out of a study of identical twins. Template switching added a universal primer site; cDNA carried unique molecular identifiers. A single record per CDR3 protein comes from TCRdb applying MiXCR to the 5' RACE reads. Of some 330,000 distinct CDR3 sequences in the sample, 8.5% to 10% are singletons; the top ten hold around 8.6%. From germline, CDR1 is MNHEY and CDR2 SMNVEV (reference sequence). The CDR3 sequence is 18 residues long. Germline trimming cut 4 bases from V and 6 bases from J; bases unmatched to any gene: 12. The receptor comes from a woman aged 45-60 years in good health. V and J are TRBV27 and TRBJ2-3; 14 bases fit TRBD2. Sequencing was performed on naive T cells sorted from blood. This CDR3 is CASSSRPGLAGDRDTQYF. The CDR3 region has the DNA TGTGCCAGCAGTTCTAGACCGGGACTAGCGGGAGATCGGGATACGCAGTATTTT.